The clone carrying this T cell receptor beta chain was seen repeatedly, ten times or more. What it binds is unknown. The sample originates from a study of Graves' ophthalmopathy and Graves' hyperthyroidism. CDR1 and CDR2 (germline): MNHEY, SVGEGT. CDR3 length: 14 residues. Trimming left V 0 bases short and J 5 bases short, with 11 bases between. The TCR beta CDR3 regions underwent amplification from RNA transcripts. HTBI primers primed a first-round RT-PCR, and a second-round multiplex PCR followed. MiXCR, run by TCRdb on the multiplex PCR reads, gives a single entry per CDR3 protein. The sample carries roughly 300,000 distinct CDR3 sequences, roughly 17% recorded once. PBMCs had their origin in fresh peripheral blood (roughly 10 ml). Findings of the study overall: The blood repertoire also included most expanded thyroid clonotypes above 0.001 frequency. The model flagged ophthalmopathy progression at about 68% sensitivity and 72% to 75% specificity. Discrimination between ophthalmopathy and stable hyperthyroidism by a 13-signature model showed about 89% sensitivity and almost 83% specificity.

The V gene is TRBV6-2 or TRBV6-3, the J gene TRBJ2-7; a possible D gene is TRBD1 (5 bases). This receptor was obtained from an adult man with Graves' ophthalmopathy. The sequenced sample was peripheral blood. CDR3 nucleotides: TGTGCCAGCAGTTACTCGCACAGGTCCGACGAGCAGTACTTC. Protein product: CASSYSHRSDEQYF.